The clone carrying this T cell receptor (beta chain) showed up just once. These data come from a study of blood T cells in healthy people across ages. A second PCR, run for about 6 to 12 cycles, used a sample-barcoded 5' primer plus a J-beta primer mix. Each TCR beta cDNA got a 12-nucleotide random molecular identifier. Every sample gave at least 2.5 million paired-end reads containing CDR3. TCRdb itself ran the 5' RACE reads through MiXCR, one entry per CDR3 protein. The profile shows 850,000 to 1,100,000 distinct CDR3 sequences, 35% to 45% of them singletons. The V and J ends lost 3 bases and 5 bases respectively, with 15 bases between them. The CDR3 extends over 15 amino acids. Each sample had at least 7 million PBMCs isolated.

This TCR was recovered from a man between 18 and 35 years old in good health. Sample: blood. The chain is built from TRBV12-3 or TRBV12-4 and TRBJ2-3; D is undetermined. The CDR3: CASSLSNRLRDTQYF. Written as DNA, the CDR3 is TGTGCCAGCAGTTTGTCTAACCGGTTGAGAGATACGCAGTATTTT.